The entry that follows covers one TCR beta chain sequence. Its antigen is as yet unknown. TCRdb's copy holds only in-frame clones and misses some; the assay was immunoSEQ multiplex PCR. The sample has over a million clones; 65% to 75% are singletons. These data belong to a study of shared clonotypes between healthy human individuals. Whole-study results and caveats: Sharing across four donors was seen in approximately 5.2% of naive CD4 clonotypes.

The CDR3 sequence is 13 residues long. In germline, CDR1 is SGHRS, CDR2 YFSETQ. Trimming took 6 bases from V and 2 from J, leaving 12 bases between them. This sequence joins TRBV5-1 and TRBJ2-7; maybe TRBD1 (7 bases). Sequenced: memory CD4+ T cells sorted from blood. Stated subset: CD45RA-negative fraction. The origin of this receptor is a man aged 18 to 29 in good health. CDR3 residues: CASTAGQTYEQYF. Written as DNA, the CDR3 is TGCGCCAGCACGGCGGGACAGACCTACGAGCAGTACTTC.